Listed here are 26 T cell receptor beta chains from one sample, sequenced in a study of spatial heterogeneity in lung cancer. TCRdb re-derived calls from the 5' RACE reads in MiXCR, one entry per CDR3 protein. The repertoire has approximately 12,000 distinct CDR3 sequences, roughly an eighth of them found once; the top ten carry 2% to 2.5%. Documented time point: sample taken at primary tumor resection. Whole RNA came from tumor, nontumor lung or frozen PBMC and was sequenced without being sorted. This sample comprised PBMCs, obtained at surgery. These receptors all come from a female donor with early-stage non-small cell lung cancer.

In its sample, this clonotype was seen many times. The gene calls are TRBV18 and TRBJ2-1; TRBD2 matches at 10 bases. V trimming: 6 bases; J trimming: 6 bases; junction bases outside the gene matches: 8. This CDR3 has 15 residues. Germline lookup yields CDR1 KGHSH and CDR2 LQKENI. CDR3 in DNA: TGTGCCAGCTCTCCCAGCGGGAGGGCCACCAATGAGCAGTTCTTC. Its protein product is CASSPSGRATNEQFF.

The table lists this clonotype with many counts. The rearrangement joins TRBV15 to TRBJ2-5; 7 bases align to TRBD1. The germline CDR1 and CDR2 sequences are LNHNV and YYDKDF (reference sequence). This CDR3 contains 14 residues. V shed 4 bases and J 6 bases; nucleotides not matched to a gene: 8. CDR3 sequence reads: CATSTGTEVKTQYF. CDR3 in DNA: TGTGCCACCAGCACCGGGACAGAGGTTAAGACCCAGTACTTC.

This chain connects TRBV3-1 to TRBJ2-7; 7 nucleotides agree with TRBD2. The CDR3 has 14 amino acids. Germline V gene sequence: CDR1 LGHDT, CDR2 YNNKEL (reference sequence). Losses at the gene ends were 4 bases for V and 7 bases for J; bases not matched to a gene: 10. DNA for the CDR3: TGTGCCAGCAGCCCGGGCGGGAGTGTGGGGGAGCAGTACTTC. Translated, it gives CASSPGGSVGEQYF.

In this sample, this clonotype turned up a few times. This rearrangement joins TRBV29-1 to TRBJ2-5; no definite D call. The germline V gene has CDR1 SQVTM and CDR2 ANQGSEA. This CDR3 comprises 12 residues. V lost 1 base and J 7 bases, leaving 10 bases between the germline ends. CDR3 DNA: TGCAGCGTTGAAGGGGGTGGTGTGACCCAGTACTTC. Its translation is CSVEGGGVTQYF. Combining the CDR3 with reference TRBV29-1 and TRBJ2-5 gives the whole variable domain SAVISQKPSRDICQRGTSLTIQCQVDSQVTMMFWYRQQPGQSLTLIATANQGSEATYESGFVIDKFPISRPNLTFSTLTVSNMSPEDSSIYLCSVEGGGVTQYFGPGTRLLVL.

This clonotype showed up many times. This chain joins TRBV3-1 and TRBJ1-2; maybe TRBD1 (5 bases). The ends were cut back, 3 bases at V and 2 bases at J, with 16 bases in the middle. Looked up from germline, CDR1 is LGHDT and CDR2 is YNNKEL (reference sequence). The length of the CDR3 is 16 residues. This CDR3 reads CASSQPGRPLNYGYTF. The CDR3 nucleotides read TGTGCCAGCAGCCAGCCAGGGAGGCCCCTGAACTATGGCTACACCTTC.

This clonotype was observed many times. V and J are TRBV3-1 and TRBJ2-3, with TRBD2 identical over 13 bases. The germline V gene encodes CDR1 LGHDT and CDR2 YNNKEL (reference sequence). The CDR3 runs 17 residues. Unmatched junction bases numbered 8, after V lost 1 base and J lost 7 bases. The CDR3 bases are TGTGCCAGCAGCCAAGCGACTAGCGGGGGGCAACGAAATACGCAGTATTTT. It is translated as CASSQATSGGQRNTQYF.

This clonotype is medium-sized (0.01 to 0.1%). The chain links TRBV6-2 or TRBV6-3 to TRBJ2-2; D is unclear. Trimming took off 6 bases at V and 3 bases at J, with 8 bases between the two ends. Germline V gene sequence: CDR1 MNHEY, CDR2 SVGEGT. The CDR3 is made up of 13 amino acids. The CDR3 here is CASRPEYTGELFF. For the CDR3, the DNA is TGTGCCAGCAGACCGGAGTACACCGGGGAGCTGTTTTTT.

The J gene is TRBJ2-4, the V gene TRBV11-2; D is uncertain. The CDR3 runs to 14 residues. Trimming removed 4 bases from V and 0 bases from J, with 7 bases in between. Per germline, CDR1 SGHAT and CDR2 FQNNGV. The CDR3 DNA sequence: TGTGCCAGCAGCTCCCAGAGAGCCAAAAACATTCAGTACTTC. It is translated as CASSSQRAKNIQYF.

This clonotype was recorded at least ten times. This rearrangement joins TRBV12-3 or TRBV12-4 to TRBJ1-1; a weak D match, TRBD1 (5 bases). Trimming stripped 5 bases from V and 4 bases from J, with 14 bases between. The CDR3 consists of 14 residues. CDR3 region: CASSPGGEGTEAFF. In DNA form, the CDR3 reads TGTGCCAGCAGTCCCGGGGGGGAGGGCACTGAAGCTTTCTTT.

This clonotype counts as medium-sized. This chain uses TRBV20-1 with TRBJ1-2; D remains unclear. Germline CDR1 DFQATT, CDR2 SNEGSKA (reference sequence). Between the trimmed V and J ends, which lost 5 bases and 6 bases, there was a span of 10 bases. The CDR3 sequence is 11 residues long. CDR3 DNA sequence: TGCAGTGCTCAATACGGGGATGGCTACACCTTC. It specifies CSAQYGDGYTF.

In its sample, this clonotype was seen a few times. A much larger clone differs from this one at a single base, so this may be a read error. The gene calls are TRBV7-2 and TRBJ2-1; 8 bases are shared with TRBD2. This CDR3 is 16 amino acids long. The V segment lost 4 bases and the J segment 0 bases; nucleotides outside the gene matches: 5. Germline V CDR1 and CDR2: SGHTA, FQGNSA. The CDR3 sequence: CTSSYYSGISYNEQFF. The DNA for the CDR3 is TGTACCAGCAGCTACTATAGCGGGATCTCCTACAATGAGCAGTTCTTC.

This clonotype is medium-sized (0.01 to 0.1%) by share. This rearrangement joins TRBV2 to TRBJ1-2; D uncertain. The ends were cut back, 4 bases at V and 7 bases at J, with 13 bases in the middle. CDR1 and CDR2 from the germline V gene are SNHLY and FYNNEI. CDR3 length equals 13 residues. CDR3 sequence reads: CASSGEPQSGYTF. Written as DNA, the CDR3 is TGTGCCAGCAGTGGAGAGCCTCAGTCTGGCTACACCTTC. Looking up the rest from reference TRBV2 and TRBJ1-2 gives the full variable domain: EPEVTQTPSHQVTQMGQEVILRCVPISNHLYFYWYRQILGQKVEFLVSFYNNEISEKSEIFDDQFSVERPDGSNFTLKIRSTKLEDSAMYFCASSGEPQSGYTFGSGTRLTVV.

This clonotype has at least ten counts. This chain joins TRBV23-1 and TRBJ2-3; TRBD1 matches at 10 bases. TRBV23-1 is known as an ORF, though its function is uncertain. The ends lost 4 bases at V and 1 base at J; junction bases unmatched: 11. This CDR3 is built from 18 residues. CDR3 amino acids: CASSRSNPGTGGTDTQYF. The CDR3 bases are TGCGCCAGCAGTCGTTCGAATCCCGGGACAGGGGGCACAGATACGCAGTATTTT.

There are a few counts of this clonotype. The CDR3 loop reads CASSLAGTSGGGTGELFF. The CDR3 DNA reads TGCGCCAGCAGCTTGGCCGGGACTAGCGGGGGAGGTACCGGGGAGCTGTTTTTT. The chain links TRBV5-1 to TRBJ2-2; 14 nucleotides align to TRBD2. This CDR3 region has 18 residues. CDR1 SGHRS and CDR2 YFSETQ come from the germline V gene. With 0 bases clipped from V and 5 bases from J, the junction kept 6 bases outside the gene matches.

V usage is TRBV20-1 and J usage is TRBJ2-7; 10 bases map to TRBD1. Germline V lookup: CDR1 DFQATT, CDR2 SNEGSKA (reference sequence). The CDR3 is 16 amino acids. The V and J ends lost 2 bases and 2 bases, in that order; junction bases with no gene match: 9. The chain's CDR3 is CSARPAPGQGAYEQYF. Here the CDR3 DNA reads TGCAGTGCTAGACCCGCCCCTGGACAGGGGGCCTACGAGCAGTACTTC.

This clonotype was counted many times. The chain joins TRBV11-2 to TRBJ1-1; tentatively, D is TRBD1 (5 bases). The V end lost 6 bases, the J end lost 0 bases, and 14 bases lay between the germline ends. The CDR3 length is 15 residues. Germline V gene sequence: CDR1 SGHAT, CDR2 FQNNGV. The CDR3 nucleotides are TGTGCCAGCAGGCCTTTAAGGGGATTGAACACTGAAGCTTTCTTT. Protein: CASRPLRGLNTEAFF.

This clonotype was counted many times. The chain links TRBV29-1 to TRBJ2-3; D remains unclear. Per the germline V gene, CDR1 is SQVTM and CDR2 is ANQGSEA. The CDR3 consists of 12 residues. V lost 4 bases and J 4 bases, leaving 9 bases between the germline ends. CDR3 in amino acids: CSVGVGSDTQYF. CDR3 coding DNA: TGCAGCGTTGGCGTGGGATCAGATACGCAGTATTTT.

The V gene is TRBV3-1, the J gene TRBJ2-5; 8 bases map to TRBD1. CDR3 length: 13 amino acids. The J segment lost 5 bases and the V segment lost 4 bases, leaving 3 bases of the junction unmatched. CDR1 and CDR2 from the germline V gene are LGHDT and YNNKEL (reference sequence). CDR3 protein: CASSPDRDETQYF. The CDR3 DNA reads TGTGCCAGCAGCCCGGACAGGGACGAGACCCAGTACTTC.

This clonotype has a count of ten or more. The chain links TRBV7-2 to TRBJ2-7; 14 bases are shared with TRBD2. The CDR3 has 16 amino acids. CDR1 is SGHTA, CDR2 FQGNSA, per germline. The junction had 5 bases not matched to a gene; V was cut back by 5 bases and J by 2 bases. The CDR3 loop is CASSPPGLAGAYEQYF. For the CDR3, the DNA is TGTGCCAGCAGCCCCCCGGGACTAGCGGGAGCCTACGAGCAGTACTTC.

This clonotype is medium-sized within its sample. V usage is TRBV18 and J usage is TRBJ2-7; D is unresolved. CDR1 and CDR2 from the germline V gene are KGHSH and LQKENI. With 3 bases removed from V and 4 bases from J, the gap between germline ends came to 10 bases. The CDR3 is 13 residues long. The CDR3 spells CASSPLKGYEQYF. In nucleotides, the CDR3 is TGTGCCAGCTCACCGTTGAAGGGTTACGAGCAGTACTTC.

This clonotype was seen at least ten times. The rearrangement links TRBV25-1 to TRBJ1-1; no firm D call. Germline CDR1 and CDR2: MGHDK and SYGVNS. V lost 7 bases, J lost 8 bases, and 11 bases lay in between. There are 11 residues in the CDR3. CDR3 coding DNA: TGTGCCAGCACCCTGGGTCGAGAAGCTTTCTTT. It translates to CASTLGREAFF.

This clonotype is medium-sized within its sample. The genes are TRBV7-2 and TRBJ2-7, with D tentatively TRBD1 or TRBD2 (6 bases each). Germline V gives CDR1 SGHTA, CDR2 FQGNSA. CDR3 size: 15 residues. The V end was cut by 2 bases, the J end by 5 bases, with 16 bases between. The CDR3 spells CASSLRGARENEQYF. In nucleotides, the CDR3 is TGTGCCAGCAGCTTAAGGGGGGCTCGGGAAAACGAGCAGTACTTC.

By sample fraction, this clonotype is medium-sized. The rearrangement links TRBV27 to TRBJ2-3, with TRBD2 identical over 9 bases. The CDR3 is 14 amino acids. Germline CDR1 reads MNHEY; CDR2 reads SMNVEV (reference sequence). With V trimmed by 2 bases and J by 4 bases, 1 base remained unmatched. CDR3 protein: CASSLVAGADTQYF. The CDR3 bases are TGTGCCAGCAGTTTAGTAGCGGGGGCAGATACGCAGTATTTT.

The table lists this clonotype with many counts. The chain employs TRBV12-3 or TRBV12-4 and TRBJ2-1; D not certain. This CDR3 contains 14 residues. Trimming removed 1 base at V and 4 bases at J, with 8 bases between. This CDR3 reads CASSLGPSYNEQFF. The CDR3 nucleotides read TGTGCCAGCAGTTTAGGGCCATCATACAATGAGCAGTTCTTC.

Many counts were recorded for this clonotype. The CDR3 nucleotides are TGTGCCAGCAGGGGACAGGCTAATTCACCCCTCCACTTT. It translates to CASRGQANSPLHF. The chain carries TRBV12-3 or TRBV12-4 and TRBJ1-6, with 8 bases lining up with TRBD1. The CDR3 is made up of 13 amino acids. V shed 6 bases, J shed 6 bases, and the junction held 1 base outside the gene matches.

This clonotype rates as medium-sized. The V call is TRBV2, the J call TRBJ2-1; 8 positions match TRBD2. CDR1 SNHLY and CDR2 FYNNEI come from the germline V gene. The V gene end was trimmed by 6 bases and the J gene end by 5 bases; junction bases not matched to a gene: 9. This CDR3 has 15 residues. CDR3 region: CASRKGAGADNEQFF. The CDR3 bases are TGTGCCAGCAGGAAGGGAGCGGGGGCGGACAATGAGCAGTTCTTC.